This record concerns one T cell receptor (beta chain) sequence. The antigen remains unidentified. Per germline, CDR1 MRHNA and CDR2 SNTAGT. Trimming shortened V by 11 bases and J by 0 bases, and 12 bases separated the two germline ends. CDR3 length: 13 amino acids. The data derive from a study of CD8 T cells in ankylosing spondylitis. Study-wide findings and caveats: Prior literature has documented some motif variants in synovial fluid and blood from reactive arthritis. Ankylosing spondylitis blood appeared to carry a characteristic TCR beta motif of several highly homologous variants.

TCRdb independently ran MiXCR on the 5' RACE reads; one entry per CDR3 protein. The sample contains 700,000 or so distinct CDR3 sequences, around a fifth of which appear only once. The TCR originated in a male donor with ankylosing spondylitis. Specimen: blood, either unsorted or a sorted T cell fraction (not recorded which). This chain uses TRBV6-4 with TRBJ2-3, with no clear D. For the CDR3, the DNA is TGTGCCCCCAGACCCCTTAGCACAGATACGCAGTATTTT. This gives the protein CAPRPLSTDTQYF.